Described below is a single T cell receptor (beta chain) sequence and its context. Antigen specificity is unknown. Data came from immunoSEQ multiplex PCR; TCRdb stores just in-frame clones and leaves some out. The profile shows 150,000 or so clones, 80% to 95% of them singletons. The CDR3 is 16 amino acids. Germline V CDR1 and CDR2: SGHNT, YYREEE (reference sequence). V was shortened by 0 bases and J by 5 bases, with 18 bases between the two germline ends. This sample is part of a study of T cell responses to AZD1222 COVID-19 vaccine. Notes on the study in general: Spike-wide vaccine-associated CD4 TCRs dominated at 160-218 and 743-854. All repertoire sampling was performed exclusively after the peak T cell response. Spike-specific TCR repertoires showed rising breadth and depth after two AZD1222 doses.

Second doses that came at about 4 or about 12 weeks were put together. Sample: peripheral blood, taken 28 days after the second AZD1222 dose. This receptor was taken from an adult who received the AZD1222 COVID-19 vaccine. The rearrangement links TRBV5-4 to TRBJ2-7; no definite D call. Written as DNA, the CDR3 is TGTGCCAGCAGCTTGGAGCAAGGCAGGAGACGGGACGAGCAGTACTTC. It yields the protein CASSLEQGRRRDEQYF.